This passage covers 20 T cell receptor beta chains from one sample sequenced in a study of T cells expressing NK-cell markers. TCRdb reprocessed the 5' RACE reads and stores each CDR3 protein as one record, lacking DNA. This table holds 150,000 to 160,000 distinct CDR3 sequences. The sample was blood T cells: a sorted CD56 or NKG2C T cell subset, CD4+ or CD8+ T cells, or bulk PBMC T cells (not recorded which). Receptor source: a woman aged 45-65 years in good health.

The rearrangement uses TRBV4-1 and TRBJ2-3; TCRdb's assignment of TRBD2 cannot be checked, as there is no DNA. This CDR3 comprises 17 residues. Per germline, CDR1 MGHRA and CDR2 YSYEKL. This CDR3 is CASSPLAGETLGDTQYF.

The chain couples TRBV4-2 to TRBJ2-1; TCRdb proposes TRBD2, but this gene call is untestable without DNA. Germline V gene data show CDR1 as LGHNA and CDR2 as YNFKEQ. The CDR3 is 17 residues long. The CDR3 sequence: CASSELSLAGAGNEQFF.

The V call is TRBV2, the J call TRBJ2-1; TCRdb designates TRBD2, a call that cannot be tested without DNA. This CDR3 region has 13 residues. Germline V gene data show CDR1 as SNHLY and CDR2 as FYNNEI. The CDR3 here is CASQGQLADEQFF.

The chain joins TRBV11-2 to TRBJ2-1; there is no DNA to check the TCRdb D call of TRBD1. Looked up from germline, CDR1 is SGHAT and CDR2 is FQNNGV. CDR3 length: 16 amino acids. The CDR3 sequence is CASSLVAVTGYNEQFF.

The CDR3 reads CASSYATSSYNEQFF. J is TRBJ2-1 and V is TRBV6-2 or TRBV6-3. The CDR3 runs to 15 residues. CDR1 and CDR2 (germline): MNHEY, SVGEGT.

The chain couples TRBV29-1 to TRBJ2-5; TCRdb lists TRBD1, though no DNA is available to test this call. The CDR3 extends over 14 amino acids. Germline V gene lookup returns CDR1 SQVTM and CDR2 ANQGSEA. The CDR3 loop is CSAVLEGAGETQYF.

This sequence joins TRBV29-1 and TRBJ2-1; TCRdb outputs TRBD2, but without DNA this stays unchecked. The CDR3 extends over 11 amino acids. Germline V gene sequence: CDR1 SQVTM, CDR2 ANQGSEA. The CDR3 spells CSVVPSNEQFF.

The J gene is TRBJ1-4, the V gene TRBV19. This CDR3 is built from 15 residues. In germline, CDR1 is LNHDA, CDR2 SQIVND (reference sequence). CDR3 loop: CASSPLRATNEKLFF.

The V and J genes are TRBV6-5 and TRBJ1-3. The CDR3 is made up of 13 amino acids. Looked up from germline, CDR1 is MNHEY and CDR2 is SVGAGI. The CDR3 protein is CASRGPSGNTIYF.

The chain couples TRBV11-3 to TRBJ2-1; TCRdb gives TRBD2 as the D gene, but with no DNA this cannot be confirmed. This CDR3 has 15 amino acids. Germline values: CDR1 SGHNT, CDR2 YENEEA. The chain's CDR3 is CASSPRLGRVNEQFF.

This chain links TRBV20-1 with TRBJ1-2; TCRdb outputs TRBD1, but without DNA this stays unchecked. Germline V CDR1 and CDR2: DFQATT, SNEGSKA (reference sequence). The CDR3 runs 13 residues. The CDR3 sequence: CSAIPARDYGYTF.

CDR3 loop: CASEKLAGGDEQFF. The J gene is TRBJ2-1, the V gene TRBV27; TCRdb reports TRBD2, a call that lacks DNA to check it against. Per the germline V gene, CDR1 is MNHEY and CDR2 is SMNVEV (reference sequence). CDR3 size: 14 residues.

The V and J genes are TRBV7-2 and TRBJ2-1; TCRdb picks TRBD2, but there is no DNA to check that call. This CDR3 region has 17 residues. Germline V gene data show CDR1 as SGHTA and CDR2 as FQGNSA. CDR3 sequence: CASSYGTSGSAYNEQFF. The full variable domain, its missing parts supplied by reference TRBV7-2 and TRBJ2-1, is GAGVSQSPSNKVTEKGKDVELRCDPISGHTALYWYRQSLGQGLEFLIYFQGNSAPDKSGLPSDRFSAERTGGSVSTLTIQRTQQEDSAVYLCASSYGTSGSAYNEQFFGPGTRLTVL.

The chain joins TRBV12-3 or TRBV12-4 to TRBJ1-2; absent DNA, TCRdb's TRBD1 call cannot be checked. CDR3 length equals 14 residues. CDR3 residues: CASSPGQGAFGYTF.

V and J are TRBV27 and TRBJ1-1. CDR3 length: 16 residues. Germline V CDR1 and CDR2: MNHEY, SMNVEV (reference sequence). The CDR3 loop reads CASSLTGGPRSTEAFF.

V gene TRBV30 combines with J gene TRBJ2-3; TCRdb outputs TRBD2, but without DNA this stays unchecked. The CDR3 consists of 15 residues. CDR1 and CDR2 from the germline V gene are GTSNPN and SVGIG (reference sequence). The CDR3 sequence: CAWTQREVTTDTQYF.

The rearrangement uses TRBV4-1 and TRBJ2-7; TCRdb's D gene call, TRBD1, goes unchecked for lack of DNA. The CDR3 spans 13 residues. The germline gives CDR1 MGHRA, CDR2 YSYEKL. This CDR3 reads CASSPRVGNEQYF.

Here the CDR3 reads CASSQALAGNEQFF. The chain recombines TRBV3-1 with TRBJ2-1. CDR3 length: 14 amino acids. Germline assignment: CDR1 LGHDT and CDR2 YNNKEL (reference sequence).

CDR3 protein: CATSRFPSGNSYNEQFF. The V and J genes are TRBV15 and TRBJ2-1; as DNA is missing, the TRBD2 call by TCRdb cannot be tested. Germline V lookup: CDR1 LNHNV, CDR2 YYDKDF (reference sequence). This CDR3 region has 17 residues.

This chain links TRBV15 with TRBJ2-1; TCRdb's D gene call, TRBD2, goes unchecked for lack of DNA. Germline CDR1 LNHNV, CDR2 YYDKDF (reference sequence). This CDR3 contains 19 residues. The CDR3 reads CATSRDVLVAERTYNEQFF. The complete variable domain, with remaining parts taken from reference TRBV15 and TRBJ2-1, reads DAMVIQNPRYQVTQFGKPVTLSCSQTLNHNVMYWYQQKSSQAPKLLFHYYDKDFNNEADTPDNFQSRRPNTSFCFLDIRSPGLGDTAMYLCATSRDVLVAERTYNEQFFGPGTRLTVL.